This T cell receptor (beta chain) was captured by sequencing in a study of T cell changes during pregnancy in multiple sclerosis. CDR1 LNHNV and CDR2 YYDKDF come from the germline V gene (reference sequence). This CDR3 is 14 amino acids long. V gave up 5 bases and J gave up 8 bases, with 18 bases separating them. Assay: immunoSEQ multiplex PCR; the TCRdb copy retains only in-frame clones and omits some. Among just under 95,000 clones listed, roughly 92% were seen once. This rearrangement joins TRBV15 to TRBJ1-2, with D perhaps TRBD1 (6 bases). The input for sequencing was peripheral blood, taken in the first trimester of pregnancy. This receptor was identified in a female donor with multiple sclerosis, enrolled in a pregnancy study. The CDR3 nucleotides read TGTGCCACCAGCCTTGAAACAGGGCTCTACGGCTACACCTTC. Amino acids: CATSLETGLYGYTF.